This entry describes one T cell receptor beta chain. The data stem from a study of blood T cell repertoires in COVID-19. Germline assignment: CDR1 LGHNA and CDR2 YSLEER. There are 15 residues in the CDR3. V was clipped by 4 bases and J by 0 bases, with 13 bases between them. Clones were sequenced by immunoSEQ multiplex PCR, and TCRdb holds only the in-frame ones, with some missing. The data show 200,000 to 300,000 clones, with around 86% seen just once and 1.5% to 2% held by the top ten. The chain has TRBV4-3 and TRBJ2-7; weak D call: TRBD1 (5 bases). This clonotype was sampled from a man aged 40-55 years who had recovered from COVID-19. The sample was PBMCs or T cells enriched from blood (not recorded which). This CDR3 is CASSPDSQSSYEQYF. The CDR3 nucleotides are TGCGCCAGCAGCCCCGACAGCCAGAGCTCCTACGAGCAGTACTTC.